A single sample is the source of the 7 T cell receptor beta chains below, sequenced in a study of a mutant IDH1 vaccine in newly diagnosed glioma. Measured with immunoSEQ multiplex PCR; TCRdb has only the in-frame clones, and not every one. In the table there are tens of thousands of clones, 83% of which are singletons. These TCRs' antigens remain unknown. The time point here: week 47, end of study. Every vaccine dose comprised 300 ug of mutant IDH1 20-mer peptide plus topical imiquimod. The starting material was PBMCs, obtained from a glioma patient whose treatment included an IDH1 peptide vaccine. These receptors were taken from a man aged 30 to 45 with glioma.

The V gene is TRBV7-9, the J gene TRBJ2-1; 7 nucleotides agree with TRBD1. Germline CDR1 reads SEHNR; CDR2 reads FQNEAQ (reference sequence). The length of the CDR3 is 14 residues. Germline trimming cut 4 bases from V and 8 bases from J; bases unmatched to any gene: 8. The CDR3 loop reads CASSYPGTVDEQFF. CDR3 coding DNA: TGTGCCAGCAGCTACCCCGGGACAGTGGATGAGCAGTTCTTC.

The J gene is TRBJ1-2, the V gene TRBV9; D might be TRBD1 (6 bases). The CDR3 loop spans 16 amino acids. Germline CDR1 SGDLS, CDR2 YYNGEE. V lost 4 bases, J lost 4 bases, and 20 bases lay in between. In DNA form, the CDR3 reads TGTGCCAGCAGCCCCCGACAGGCCGCTGAGGTCTATGGCTACACCTTC. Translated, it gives CASSPRQAAEVYGYTF.

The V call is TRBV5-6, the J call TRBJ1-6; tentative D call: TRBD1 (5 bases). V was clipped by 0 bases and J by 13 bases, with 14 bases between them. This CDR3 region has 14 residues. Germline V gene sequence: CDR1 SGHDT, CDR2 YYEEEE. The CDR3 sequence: CASSLDRPEVPLHF. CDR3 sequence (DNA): TGTGCCAGCAGCTTGGACAGGCCCGAAGTGCCCCTCCACTTT.

The CDR3 reads CASSYSTGNTEAFF. For the CDR3, the DNA is TGTGCCAGCAGTTACTCGACAGGTAACACTGAAGCTTTCTTT. The rearrangement links TRBV6-5 to TRBJ1-1; D might be TRBD1 (6 bases). The germline CDR1 and CDR2 sequences are MNHEY and SVGAGI. V lost 0 bases and J lost 2, with 7 bases in between. CDR3 size: 14 residues.

The CDR3 loop is CARSLGREQGYTEAFF. The CDR3 region has the DNA TGTGCCAGAAGCTTGGGGAGAGAACAGGGTTACACTGAAGCTTTCTTT. This sequence joins TRBV5-3 and TRBJ1-1; D possibly corresponds to TRBD1 (6 bases). TRBV5-3 is filed as an ORF, its function uncertain. The CDR3 has 16 residues. Trimming shortened V by 0 bases and J by 3 bases, and 15 bases separated the two germline ends.

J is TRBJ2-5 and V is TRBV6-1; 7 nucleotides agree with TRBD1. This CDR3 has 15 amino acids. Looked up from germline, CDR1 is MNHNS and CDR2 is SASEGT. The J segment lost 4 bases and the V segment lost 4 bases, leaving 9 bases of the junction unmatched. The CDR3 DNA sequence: TGTGCCAGCAGTGGAAAGGACAGGCTGGGAGAGACCCAGTACTTC. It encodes CASSGKDRLGETQYF.

In nucleotides, the CDR3 is TGTGCCAGCAGCCGGGACTTTCTCTCCTACAATGAGCAGTTCTTC. Translating gives CASSRDFLSYNEQFF. The chain uses TRBV7-6 and TRBJ2-1; a possible D gene is TRBD2 (6 bases). Trimming removed 5 bases from V and 0 bases from J, with 11 bases in between. The CDR3 totals 15 residues. The V gene's germline CDR1 is SGHVS and CDR2 FNYEAQ. Based on the CDR3 plus reference TRBV7-6 and TRBJ2-1, the full variable domain is GAGVSQSPRYKVTKRGQDVALRCDPISGHVSLYWYRQALGQGPEFLTYFNYEAQQDKSGLPNDRFSAERPEGSISTLTIQRTEQRDSAMYRCASSRDFLSYNEQFFGPGTRLTVL.